This TCR beta chain derives from a study of cytomegalovirus exposure and HLA in healthy donors. Study-level points and caveats: Within the 100 to 150 validation repertoires, first-cohort TCR clusters tended to co-occur, according to a later analysis. Reported performance of the classifier showed diagnosis of cytomegalovirus status with high specificity and sensitivity. Most TCR sequences proved rare, with some public TCRs found in many donors.

The J segment lost 7 bases and the V segment lost 1 base, leaving 3 bases of the junction unmatched. CDR3 size: 14 residues. Germline lookup yields CDR1 SGHVS and CDR2 FQNEAQ. Notes on this clone: Its matching antigen is unknown.

Some clones are missing from TCRdb's copy, which holds only in-frame ones; the method was immunoSEQ multiplex PCR. Among around 94,000 clones listed, about 95% were seen once. The sequenced material came from PBMCs. This receptor was taken from a woman under 30 in good health and CMV-seronegative. The chain carries TRBV7-8 and TRBJ2-1; 8 bases are shared with TRBD2. CDR3 DNA: TGTGCCAGCAGCTTAGTGGCTAGCGGGAATGAGCAGTTCTTC. It specifies CASSLVASGNEQFF.